The entry that follows covers one T cell receptor beta chain sequence. This entry belongs to a study of long-term antiretroviral therapy in people with HIV. Version v3.0 of the immunoSEQ assay ran at survey level. Method: immunoSEQ multiplex PCR; TCRdb's copy keeps in-frame clones and lacks some. The sample consists of 25,000 to 30,000 clones, roughly 89% of them appearing once. V lost 2 bases to trimming and J lost 0 bases, with 7 bases between them. The CDR3 extends over 14 amino acids. Germline assignment: CDR1 SEHNR and CDR2 FQNEAQ (reference sequence). Specimen: unsorted PBMCs, collected 0.4 years after starting antiretroviral therapy. V is TRBV7-9 and J is TRBJ1-1; D uncertain. This TCR derives from a man in his late teens or twenties with HIV. CDR3 sequence reads: CASSLNSVNTEAFF. The CDR3 DNA reads as TGTGCCAGCAGCTTAAACAGTGTGAACACTGAAGCTTTCTTT.